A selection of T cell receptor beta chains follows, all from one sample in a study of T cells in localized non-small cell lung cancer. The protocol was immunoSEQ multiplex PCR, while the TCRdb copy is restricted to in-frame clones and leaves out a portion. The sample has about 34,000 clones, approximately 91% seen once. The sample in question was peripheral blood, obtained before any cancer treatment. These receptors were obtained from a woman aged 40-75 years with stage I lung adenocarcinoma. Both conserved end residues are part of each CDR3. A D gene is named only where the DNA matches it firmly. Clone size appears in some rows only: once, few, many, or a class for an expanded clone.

TGTGCCAGCAGTTTATTCCAGAGCTCCTATAATTCACCCCTCCACTTT	CASSLFQSSYNSPLHF	-	-	TRBV27	TRBJ1-6
TGTGCCAGCAGCTCCGACCCTGTGTTCGAAGCTTTCTTT	CASSSDPVFEAFF	-	-	TRBV11-1	TRBJ1-1
TGCGCCAGCAGCCAAGGCCACACGGCCGAGCAGTACTTC	CASSQGHTAEQYF	-	-	TRBV4-3	TRBJ2-7
TGTGCCAGCGGACTCGGGGCGGGGATGAACACTGAAGCTTTCTTT	CASGLGAGMNTEAFF	-	-	TRBV9	TRBJ1-1
TGTGCCAGCATCGATCGGGGGGGGCACAATGAGCAGTTCTTC	CASIDRGGHNEQFF	TRBD2	few	TRBV5-4	TRBJ2-1
TGTGCCAGCAGTTCAGCGGGAGAGACCCAGTACTTC	CASSSAGETQYF	-	-	TRBV6-5	TRBJ2-5
TGTGCCAGCAGTAGGTGGACTCCCGTCAATCAGCCCCAGCATTTT	CASSRWTPVNQPQHF	-	-	TRBV5-6	TRBJ1-5
TGTGCCAGCCGTGGACAGGTGGATGGCTACACCTTC	CASRGQVDGYTF	TRBD1	few	TRBV6-6	TRBJ1-2
TGTGCCACCAGCAGAGATCGGGGAAGTAGTGGGGAAAAACTGTTTTTT	CATSRDRGSSGEKLFF	-	-	TRBV15	TRBJ1-4
TGTGCCATCCACGAAGTTCCCCTCAGCCAGCAGTTCTTC	CAIHEVPLSQQFF	-	once	TRBV10-3	TRBJ2-1
TGTGCCAGTAGTATTATGGGCAGGATCAGAGTCTTC	CASSIMGRIRVF	-	once	TRBV19	TRBJ2-4
TGTGCCAGCAGCTTGGGCGGGCCAGGAGATACGCAGTATTTT	CASSLGGPGDTQYF	-	-	TRBV5-6	TRBJ2-3
TGTGCCAGCAGGACAGGGGGCGGGGGCTACACCTTC	CASRTGGGGYTF	TRBD1	-	TRBV2	TRBJ1-2
TGTGCCAGCACCCCGGACCCGAACACTGAAGCTTTCTTT	CASTPDPNTEAFF	-	-	TRBV27	TRBJ1-1
TGTGCCAGCAGCTTAGGTAGCGGGGGGGCCGGAGAGACCCAGTACTTC	CASSLGSGGAGETQYF	TRBD2	-	TRBV7-9	TRBJ2-5
TGCAGCGTTGAAGTAGTAAGACAGGAGCAGTACTTC	CSVEVVRQEQYF	-	few	TRBV29-1	TRBJ2-7
TGTGCCAGCAGGAAGGGCCAGGGATATGAAAAACTGTTTTTT	CASRKGQGYEKLFF	-	-	TRBV27	TRBJ1-4
TGTGCCAGCAGCTTAGCCCGGGACAACGATAACTATGGCTACACCTTC	CASSLARDNDNYGYTF	-	-	TRBV7-8	TRBJ1-2
TGTGCCAGCAGCAGGTCCGGGACAGGGGCCTCCGACCCTTCCTACGAGCAGTACTTC	CASSRSGTGASDPSYEQYF	TRBD1	-	TRBV13	TRBJ2-7
TGCGCCAGCAGCCAAGAGCTGAACAGGGCGTCACCCCTCCACTTT	CASSQELNRASPLHF	-	medium-sized	TRBV4-3	TRBJ1-6
TGTGCCAGCAGCTTAGTGGGGCAGGGGCCGCGAGGGAGACATACTGAAGCTTTCTTT	CASSLVGQGPRGRHTEAFF	-	-	TRBV7-2	TRBJ1-1
TGCGCCAGCTTAAAGCAGGGGGGTACCTACAATGAGCAGTTCTTC	CASLKQGGTYNEQFF	-	-	TRBV5-1	TRBJ2-1
TGTGCCAGCAGCCCCGCGACAGGGGACGGTGAGCAGTTCTTC	CASSPATGDGEQFF	TRBD1	-	TRBV11-3	TRBJ2-1
TGTGCCAGCAGTGAAGAGCGGGGGTCCCCGTCGGAGCAGTACTTC	CASSEERGSPSEQYF	TRBD2	-	TRBV6-1	TRBJ2-7
TGTGCCAGCAGCTCGATGGGAGTTGGCATATATTTT	CASSSMGVGIYF	-	-	TRBV11-1	TRBJ1-3
TGTGCCAGCAGGCTACTAGCGGGGGCATACAATGAGCAGTTCTTC	CASRLLAGAYNEQFF	TRBD2	once	TRBV11-1	TRBJ2-1
TGCAGCGTTGAAGATGAGGGATTTAACTATGGCTACACCTTC	CSVEDEGFNYGYTF	-	few	TRBV29-1	TRBJ1-2
TGTGCCAGCAGTTTAGTACCGAGCTCTGGAAACACCATATATTTT	CASSLVPSSGNTIYF	-	-	TRBV28	TRBJ1-3
TGTGCCAGCAGTAAATTATCGTACGAGCAGTACTTC	CASSKLSYEQYF	-	-	TRBV27	TRBJ2-7
TGTGCCAGCAGCTTTGGGACCCAGTCCTACGAGCAGTACTTC	CASSFGTQSYEQYF	-	-	TRBV13	TRBJ2-7
TGTGCCAGCAGCCCCTCCATGGACAGGGCGAACGAAAAACTGTTTTTT	CASSPSMDRANEKLFF	TRBD1	-	TRBV7-9	TRBJ1-4
TGTGCCATAAAAGGGGGGGGGTCCCACAATGAGCAGTTCTTC	CAIKGGGSHNEQFF	-	-	TRBV28	TRBJ2-1
TGTGCCAGTAGTATTAGGGACGGGCTAGGGGAGACCCAGTACTTC	CASSIRDGLGETQYF	-	-	TRBV19	TRBJ2-5
TGTGCCAGCAGCGTAGACGGCGGCCAAAGCACAGATACGCAGTATTTT	CASSVDGGQSTDTQYF	-	-	TRBV9	TRBJ2-3
TGTGCCAGTAGCTCCTGGTCCCCGGGTAGCAATGAGCAGTTCTTC	CASSSWSPGSNEQFF	-	-	TRBV19	TRBJ2-1
TGTGCCAGCAGTTTTAAGGCGTTCTATGGCTACACCTTC	CASSFKAFYGYTF	-	-	TRBV27	TRBJ1-2
TGTGCCAGCAGCCCCACCGGAGCGGGGTCCTACGAGCAGTACTTC	CASSPTGAGSYEQYF	TRBD2	-	TRBV5-5	TRBJ2-7
TGTGCTAGTGGTTTGGGTGACAGGGGGGCCCTTCTCACAGATACGCAGTATTTT	CASGLGDRGALLTDTQYF	TRBD1	-	TRBV12-5	TRBJ2-3
TGTGCCAGCAGCTTAGGTTCCGGGGGGGAGTCCTACGAGCAGTACTTC	CASSLGSGGESYEQYF	TRBD2	once	TRBV7-2	TRBJ2-7
TGTGCCAGCAGTCCGAGGACAGGGACGAGGGAAAAACTGTTTTTT	CASSPRTGTREKLFF	TRBD1	once	TRBV25-1	TRBJ1-4
TGCAGTGCTAGCCAGGTTACTGAAGCTTTCTTT	CSASQVTEAFF	-	-	TRBV20-1	TRBJ1-1
TGCGCCAGCAGCCAACGACAGGAGGCCTACGAGCAGTACTTC	CASSQRQEAYEQYF	-	-	TRBV4-3	TRBJ2-7
TGTGCCAGCAGCCCGGACAGGTTATTGCAGTTCTTC	CASSPDRLLQFF	TRBD1	once	TRBV11-2	TRBJ2-1
TGTGCCAGCAGCTTAGCCGGACAGATGAACACTGAAGCTTTCTTT	CASSLAGQMNTEAFF	-	once	TRBV11-3	TRBJ1-1
TGTGCCAGCAGCTTACCCATGTCTGGGAATTGGAACACCGGGGAGCTGTTTTTT	CASSLPMSGNWNTGELFF	-	-	TRBV7-9	TRBJ2-2
TGCGCCAGCAGCCAAGGAGGCAGGGCTTTCACCTTC	CASSQGGRAFTF	-	-	TRBV4-3	TRBJ1-2
TGTGCCAGCAGTCCTATAGCGACCCGCACAGATACGCAGTATTTT	CASSPIATRTDTQYF	-	-	TRBV6-5	TRBJ2-3
TGTGCCAGCACCCAACCGATGGGGGCCCGCTTACGGGCTTTCTTT	CASTQPMGARLRAFF	-	-	TRBV28	TRBJ1-1
TGTGCCAGCAGCCGGATCGCGGACGCCGTATCCCCCGGGGAGCTGTTTTTT	CASSRIADAVSPGELFF	-	-	TRBV11-2	TRBJ2-2
TGTGCCTGGAGCGCTCAGGGTAACTATGGCTACACCTTC	CAWSAQGNYGYTF	-	-	TRBV30	TRBJ1-2
TGCGCCAGCAGCTTGGGGCCGGGACGATTTGGAAACACCATATATTTT	CASSLGPGRFGNTIYF	-	few	TRBV5-1	TRBJ1-3
TGCGCCAGCAGCTCGCGTAGTAGGGAAATCCCTGAAGCTTTCTTT	CASSSRSREIPEAFF	-	once	TRBV5-1	TRBJ1-1
TGTGCCAGCAGCATGGGCGGGGGCTCTTTTTCCGCCTACAATGAGCAGTTCTTC	CASSMGGGSFSAYNEQFF	-	-	TRBV5-4	TRBJ2-1
TGTGCCAGCAGCTCCGTCGGACTAGCGGGGGCCCCGGGCACCGGGGAGCTGTTTTTT	CASSSVGLAGAPGTGELFF	TRBD2	-	TRBV7-3	TRBJ2-2
TGTGCCAGCAGCGAGACTAGCGGGGGCAGCACCGGGGAGCTGTTTTTT	CASSETSGGSTGELFF	TRBD2	-	TRBV7-8	TRBJ2-2
TGTGCCAGCAGTTTCACACCTAACTCCTACGAGCAGTACTTC	CASSFTPNSYEQYF	-	-	TRBV27	TRBJ2-7
TGTGCCAGCAGATCCACAGGGGGCGATTCACCCCTCCACTTT	CASRSTGGDSPLHF	TRBD1	few	TRBV11-1	TRBJ1-6
TGCGCCAGCAGCCATGCTCCACAGGTGACCTACGAGCAGTACTTC	CASSHAPQVTYEQYF	-	-	TRBV4-1	TRBJ2-7
TGTGCCAGCTCACCCGGGACAGGGTCCCCAGACACTGAAGCTTTCTTT	CASSPGTGSPDTEAFF	TRBD1	-	TRBV18	TRBJ1-1
TGTGCCAGCAGCAAGGGACTAGCGGGGGAGTCCTACGAGCAGTACTTC	CASSKGLAGESYEQYF	TRBD2	-	TRBV7-9	TRBJ2-7